These 32 T cell receptor beta chains share one sample of origin, sequenced in a study of cytomegalovirus exposure and HLA in healthy donors (TCRdb year 2017). Library method: the immunoSEQ multiplex PCR assay. A mixture of 60 forward primers for TCR Vbeta segments and 13 reverse primers for TCR Jbeta segments was used in the multiplex PCR. Sourced from immuneACCESS, this table was stored by TCRdb with only in-frame sequences that have V and J called. A share of the clones is absent; for the studies checked, an unresolved V gene accounts for under half, and the remainder has no known explanation. The sample table holds roughly 140,000 clones, of which around 79% were seen once. About 3.5% of the sample is in the top ten clones. Sequencing input: PBMCs. All receptors derive from a human donor in good health.

V and J are TRBV15 and TRBJ2-5, with 9 bases that match TRBD2. With 6 bases clipped from V and 3 bases from J, the junction kept 8 bases outside the gene matches. This CDR3 comprises 15 residues. Looked up from germline, CDR1 is LNHNV and CDR2 is YYDKDF (reference sequence). The CDR3 region has the DNA TGTGCCACCAGTTCCACCCAGCGGGAGGAAGAGACCCAGTACTTC. Its translation is CATSSTQREEETQYF.

The rearrangement joins TRBV28 to TRBJ2-1, with TRBD2 matching over 7 bases. J lost 1 base, V lost 5 bases, and 5 bases had no gene match. This CDR3 region has 15 residues. Germline V lookup: CDR1 MDHEN, CDR2 SYDVKM. The CDR3 spells CASSKAGRSYNEQFF. CDR3 bases: TGTGCCAGCAGTAAGGCCGGGAGGTCCTACAATGAGCAGTTCTTC.

The DNA for the CDR3 is TGTGCCTGGAATGTTCCCTGGCGTAGCGGGGTCTCATTTGGGTACAATGAGCAGTTCTTC. The encoded protein is CAWNVPWRSGVSFGYNEQFF. The V and J genes are TRBV30 and TRBJ2-1, with 8 bases aligning to TRBD2. The length of the CDR3 is 20 residues. The germline V gene has CDR1 GTSNPN and CDR2 SVGIG (reference sequence). V lost 4 bases to trimming and J lost 4 bases; unmatched junction nucleotides: 24.

The chain links TRBV7-9 to TRBJ2-1, with D possibly matching TRBD2 (6 bases). The CDR3 is 15 residues long. The V gene's germline CDR1 is SEHNR and CDR2 FQNEAQ (reference sequence). The germline V and J ends were trimmed by 5 bases and 4 bases, with 15 bases remaining between them. The CDR3 region is CASSATEGRYNEQFF. CDR3 DNA sequence: TGTGCCAGCAGCGCCACGGAGGGCCGGTACAATGAGCAGTTCTTC.

V and J are TRBV14 and TRBJ2-7; D perhaps matches TRBD1 (6 bases). The CDR3 runs to 13 residues. The germline gives CDR1 SGHDN, CDR2 FVKESK. Trimming removed 1 base from V and 4 bases from J, with 8 bases in between. The CDR3 loop reads CASSQARGYEQYF. In DNA, the CDR3 is TGTGCCAGCAGCCAAGCTAGGGGGTACGAGCAGTACTTC.

The V and J genes are TRBV19 and TRBJ1-5, with unresolved D. CDR3 size: 14 residues. The ends were cut back, 1 base at V and 5 bases at J, with 9 bases in the middle. The germline V gene encodes CDR1 LNHDA and CDR2 SQIVND (reference sequence). The CDR3 is CASSIAGSYQPQHF. The CDR3 DNA reads TGTGCCAGTAGTATAGCTGGCAGTTATCAGCCCCAGCATTTT.

This chain joins TRBV29-1 and TRBJ1-2, with a weak D call TRBD1 (5 bases). The CDR3 covers 14 residues. V was clipped by 4 bases and J by 7 bases, with 19 bases between them. Germline CDR1 and CDR2: SQVTM and ANQGSEA. CDR3 nucleotides: TGCAGCGTTGGGGGCCTTTCGTTCTTTGGTGGCTACACCTTC. This codes for CSVGGLSFFGGYTF.

V is TRBV4-1 and J is TRBJ2-2; D may be TRBD1 (5 bases). V dropped 0 bases and J dropped 6 bases, with 17 bases sitting between them. Germline V gene sequence: CDR1 MGHRA, CDR2 YSYEKL. There are 17 residues in the CDR3. This CDR3 is CASSQDTQGSLAGELFF. The CDR3 coding sequence is TGCGCCAGCAGCCAAGATACCCAGGGATCATTAGCCGGGGAGCTGTTTTTT.

DNA for the CDR3: TGTGCCAGCGAGGGGGCGTCCTATAATTCACCCCTCCACTTT. Translated: CASEGASYNSPLHF. This chain links TRBV6-5 with TRBJ1-6, with 7 bases lining up with TRBD1. The junction had 2 bases not matched to a gene; V was cut back by 8 bases and J by 1 base. The germline V gene has CDR1 MNHEY and CDR2 SVGAGI. This CDR3 region has 14 residues.

This clone was counted a single time. V usage is TRBV6-5 and J usage is TRBJ1-2; D is possibly TRBD1 (6 bases). Germline V lookup: CDR1 MNHEY, CDR2 SVGAGI. V lost 6 bases and J lost 8, with 16 bases in between. The CDR3 consists of 13 residues. The CDR3 nucleotides read TGTGCCAGCAGGACCACAGGGACTAGAGGCTACACCTTC. Translating gives CASRTTGTRGYTF.

The chain combines TRBV11-3 with TRBJ2-7; maybe TRBD2 (5 bases). V was trimmed by 5 bases and J by 9 bases, leaving 17 bases between them. CDR3 length equals 13 residues. Germline lookup yields CDR1 SGHNT and CDR2 YENEEA. The CDR3 nucleotides are TGTGCCAGCAGCCGTGATTCACTAGGCGCGCAGTACTTC. It specifies CASSRDSLGAQYF.

This clone was seen only once. This chain joins TRBV6-5 and TRBJ1-1, with a possible D match to TRBD1 (5 bases). Germline loops: CDR1 MNHEY, CDR2 SVGAGI. The CDR3 loop spans 12 amino acids. The V end was cut by 6 bases, the J end by 7 bases, with 12 bases between. The CDR3: CASSQDSCEAFF. The CDR3 nucleotides read TGTGCCAGCAGCCAAGACAGCTGTGAAGCTTTCTTT.

The CDR3 loop is CASSSARTGRGADTQYF. DNA of the CDR3: TGTGCCAGCAGCTCTGCCCGGACAGGGAGGGGAGCAGATACGCAGTATTTT. The rearrangement joins TRBV7-2 to TRBJ2-3, with D perhaps TRBD1 (8 bases). Trimming removed 4 bases from V and 4 bases from J, with 21 bases in between. Per germline, CDR1 SGHTA and CDR2 FQGNSA. CDR3 length equals 17 residues.

J is TRBJ2-4 and V is TRBV7-9; 8 nucleotides match TRBD2. CDR3 length: 17 amino acids. The junction had 9 bases not matched to a gene; V was cut back by 1 base and J by 4 bases. Germline V gives CDR1 SEHNR, CDR2 FQNEAQ (reference sequence). This CDR3 is CASSLGEGLEGKNIQYF. In DNA form, the CDR3 reads TGTGCCAGCAGCTTAGGAGAGGGACTAGAGGGGAAAAACATTCAGTACTTC.

This chain's CDR3 is CASSQGSGTNYGYTF. CDR3 sequence (DNA): TGTGCCAGCAGCCAAGGGTCAGGGACTAACTATGGCTACACCTTC. The chain is built from TRBV14 and TRBJ1-2, with a tentative D call TRBD1 (5 bases). V lost 1 base, J lost 0 bases, and 9 bases lay in between. This CDR3 region has 15 residues. Germline lookup yields CDR1 SGHDN and CDR2 FVKESK. Full variable domain (missing parts from reference TRBV14 and TRBJ1-2): EAGVTQFPSHSVIEKGQTVTLRCDPISGHDNLYWYRRVMGKEIKFLLHFVKESKQDESGMPNNRFLAERTGGTYSTLKVQPAELEDSGVYFCASSQGSGTNYGYTFGSGTRLTVV.

The chain combines TRBV7-2 with TRBJ2-7, with a tentative D call TRBD2 (5 bases). CDR3 length: 16 residues. The germline CDR1 and CDR2 sequences are SGHTA and FQGNSA. V was clipped by 1 base and J by 2 bases, with 15 bases between them. The CDR3 DNA is TGTGCCAGCAGCTTAGTAGCTGGGCTAGCCCCCTACGAGCAGTACTTC. Amino acids: CASSLVAGLAPYEQYF. Full variable domain (missing parts from reference TRBV7-2 and TRBJ2-7): GAGVSQSPSNKVTEKGKDVELRCDPISGHTALYWYRQSLGQGLEFLIYFQGNSAPDKSGLPSDRFSAERTGGSVSTLTIQRTQQEDSAVYLCASSLVAGLAPYEQYFGPGTRLTVT.

This chain uses TRBV10-2 with TRBJ1-6; D is ambiguous. The CDR3 has 13 amino acids. Trimming stripped 3 bases from V and 14 bases from J, with 14 bases between. Germline V gene lookup returns CDR1 WSHSY and CDR2 SAAADI. The CDR3 DNA reads as TGCGCCAGCAGTGACTTGGCGGTCGAAACCCTCCACTTT. Translated: CASSDLAVETLHF.

This chain uses TRBV19 with TRBJ1-5; D perhaps matches TRBD1 (5 bases). Trimming left V 0 bases short and J 9 bases short, with 15 bases between. Germline CDR1 is LNHDA and CDR2 is SQIVND (reference sequence). The CDR3 covers 15 residues. The CDR3 is CASSIDPAGSRPQHF. For the CDR3, the DNA is TGTGCCAGTAGTATAGATCCCGCAGGGTCACGGCCCCAGCATTTT.

The chain links TRBV6-4 to TRBJ1-5, with D possibly matching TRBD1 (6 bases). CDR3 length: 15 amino acids. Trimming removed 3 bases from V and 4 bases from J, with 13 bases in between. Germline CDR1 and CDR2: MRHNA and SNTAGT. The CDR3 here is CASSETGTTNQPQHF. The DNA for the CDR3 is TGTGCCAGCAGTGAGACCGGGACAACTAATCAGCCCCAGCATTTT.

This chain uses TRBV27 with TRBJ1-4, with 11 bases lining up with TRBD1. The CDR3 runs 17 residues. The germline gives CDR1 MNHEY, CDR2 SMNVEV (reference sequence). J was trimmed by 5 bases and V by 1 base; bases with no gene match: 6. CDR3 loop: CASSLLFGDRGNEKLFF. The CDR3 nucleotides read TGTGCCAGCAGTTTATTGTTTGGGGACAGGGGGAATGAAAAACTGTTTTTT.

The V gene is TRBV4-2, the J gene TRBJ2-1; TRBD2 aligns across 11 bases. V shed 2 bases and J 4 bases; nucleotides not matched to a gene: 13. CDR1 is LGHNA and CDR2 is YNFKEQ in the germline V gene. The CDR3 is 19 residues long. DNA of the CDR3: TGTGCCAGCAGCCAAAAAGCCAGACTAGCGGGACCCCCTTACAATGAGCAGTTCTTC. It yields the protein CASSQKARLAGPPYNEQFF.

The chain joins TRBV6-6 to TRBJ2-3, with TRBD2 identical over 9 bases. Germline V lookup: CDR1 MNHNY, CDR2 SVGAGI (reference sequence). The CDR3 length is 16 residues. V lost 2 bases to trimming and J lost 4 bases; unmatched junction nucleotides: 7. The CDR3 bases are TGTGCCAGCAGTTACCGCTCTAGCGGGATTGCAGATACGCAGTATTTT. It codes for CASSYRSSGIADTQYF.

CDR3 sequence: CASSEVLSGYKGELFF. CDR3 coding DNA: TGTGCCAGCAGTGAAGTCTTGTCGGGGTATAAGGGGGAGCTGTTTTTT. This chain links TRBV6-1 with TRBJ2-2; D perhaps matches TRBD2 (5 bases). The germline V gene encodes CDR1 MNHNS and CDR2 SASEGT. There are 16 residues in the CDR3. Trimming removed 1 base from V and 8 bases from J, with 17 bases in between.

The chain combines TRBV5-8 with TRBJ1-5, with D perhaps matching TRBD1 (6 bases). CDR1 SGHTS and CDR2 YDEGEE come from the germline V gene. The CDR3 has 12 residues. The germline V and J ends were trimmed by 4 bases and 10 bases, with 12 bases remaining between them. The CDR3 region has the DNA TGTGCCAGCAGCACACCGACAGGCCCCCAGCATTTT. Encoded protein: CASSTPTGPQHF.

The chain combines TRBV28 with TRBJ1-5; unclear D gene. This CDR3 has 15 amino acids. V gave up 9 bases and J gave up 0 bases, with 15 bases separating them. Germline V gene sequence: CDR1 MDHEN, CDR2 SYDVKM. CDR3 sequence (DNA): TGTGCCAGTAAACCTCTACAGCTTAGCAATCAGCCCCAGCATTTT. This sequence encodes CASKPLQLSNQPQHF.

The chain carries TRBV6-6 and TRBJ2-7; possible D gene TRBD1, 5 bases. Germline V gene data show CDR1 as MNHNY and CDR2 as SVGAGI (reference sequence). CDR3 length: 16 residues. The ends were cut back, 1 base at V and 6 bases at J, with 19 bases in the middle. The CDR3 sequence: CASSYLQGIGLGEQYF. In DNA form, the CDR3 reads TGTGCCAGCAGTTACTTGCAGGGAATAGGGCTTGGCGAGCAGTACTTC.

DNA of the CDR3: TGTGCCAGCAGCCCCCCGGACAGGTTCAACTATGGCTACACCTTC. Translating gives CASSPPDRFNYGYTF. This rearrangement joins TRBV28 to TRBJ1-2; 7 positions agree with TRBD1. Trimming removed 6 bases from V and 2 bases from J; junction bases left unmatched: 9. Per the germline V gene, CDR1 is MDHEN and CDR2 is SYDVKM. The CDR3 contains 15 residues.

The chain carries TRBV19 and TRBJ2-7, with unresolved D. The CDR3 contains 16 residues. Trimming removed 3 bases at V and 3 bases at J, with 18 bases between. Germline V gene sequence: CDR1 LNHDA, CDR2 SQIVND (reference sequence). In DNA, the CDR3 is TGTGCCAGTAGTATCGGGTTTAGCAGCGTAATCTACGAGCAGTACTTC. Protein: CASSIGFSSVIYEQYF. Complete variable domain (other parts from reference TRBV19 and TRBJ2-7): DGGITQSPKYLFRKEGQNVTLSCEQNLNHDAMYWYRQDPGQGLRLIYYSQIVNDFQKGDIAEGYSVSREKKESFPLTVTSAQKNPTAFYLCASSIGFSSVIYEQYFGPGTRLTVT.

The V and J genes are TRBV5-1 and TRBJ2-7, with 7 bases identical to TRBD1. Looked up from germline, CDR1 is SGHRS and CDR2 is YFSETQ. V dropped 1 base and J dropped 6; count of bases not matched to a gene: 16. The length of the CDR3 is 17 residues. DNA for the CDR3: TGCGCCAGCAGCTTGATCAGGGGGACGGGACGATCGGGCGAGCAGTACTTC. It translates to CASSLIRGTGRSGEQYF.

The J gene is TRBJ2-3, the V gene TRBV6-6; D gene ambiguous. The V gene lost 4 bases and the J gene lost 4 bases, with 6 bases spanning the gap. The CDR3 loop spans 12 amino acids. Germline CDR1 is MNHNY and CDR2 is SVGAGI (reference sequence). CDR3 nucleotide sequence: TGTGCCAGCAGTTCGACTGCAGATACGCAGTATTTT. It specifies CASSSTADTQYF.

The J gene is TRBJ1-2, the V gene TRBV5-6; 11 bases fit TRBD1. Germline CDR1 reads SGHDT; CDR2 reads YYEEEE. The CDR3 covers 19 residues. V lost 4 bases and J lost 0; bases outside the gene matches: 14. CDR3 sequence reads: CASSERAGTGGKANYGYTF. The CDR3 DNA reads as TGTGCCAGCAGCGAGAGAGCCGGGACAGGGGGAAAAGCTAACTATGGCTACACCTTC.

CDR3 sequence reads: CASSEAGGEKLFF. CDR3 DNA sequence: TGTGCCAGCAGTGAGGCAGGGGGTGAAAAACTGTTTTTT. V and J are TRBV28 and TRBJ1-4, with TRBD1 matching over 7 bases. J gave up 7 bases and V 5 bases, and 4 bases lay outside the gene matches. The CDR3 is 13 residues long. CDR1 is MDHEN and CDR2 is SYDVKM in the germline V gene.